The T cell receptor (beta chain) described here comes from a study of cytomegalovirus exposure and HLA in healthy donors. Study findings and constraints: Cytomegalovirus status was reportedly diagnosed by the classifier with high specificity and sensitivity. Cytomegalovirus-associated status was assigned to some 160 TCR beta chains.

TCRdb's table, derived via immunoSEQ multiplex PCR, lists solely in-frame clones and lacks some. There are about 55,000 clones in the sample; more than 80% occur only once, and roughly 3% lies in the top ten. Trimming took off 5 bases at V and 0 bases at J, with 11 bases between the two ends. Germline V gives CDR1 MNHEY, CDR2 SMNVEV (reference sequence). CDR3 size: 15 residues. Concerning this clone: Antigen specificity is unknown.

While the first cohort had 650 to 850 subjects, the donors belonged to the separate validation cohort of 120 subjects. Input material: PBMCs. The TCR originated in a man between 18 and 35 years old in good health and CMV-seronegative. This chain connects TRBV27 to TRBJ2-1; no reliable D call. The CDR3 coding sequence is TGTGCCAGCAGTCTAAGTAAGAACTCCTACAATGAGCAGTTCTTC. Translated, it gives CASSLSKNSYNEQFF.